This T cell receptor (beta chain) emerged from a study of beta chain features in type 1 diabetes. Study results and limitations: People with Type 1 diabetes carried modestly yet significantly shorter TCRB CDR3s in all four CD4+ subsets.

V was trimmed by 1 base and J by 13 bases, leaving 8 bases between them. The germline gives CDR1 MGHRA, CDR2 YSYEKL. This CDR3 region has 12 residues. Sequenced material consisted of expressed TCRB transcripts (all of the isolated RNA was reverse transcribed). TCRdb's copy holds only in-frame clones and misses some; the assay was immunoSEQ multiplex PCR. The sample records about 160,000 clones, 9% to 10% being singletons. This clone was found many times. Its matching antigen is unknown. This TCR derives from a woman aged 30 to 39 with type 1 diabetes. Input material: central memory CD4+ T cells from blood. The chain is built from TRBV4-1 and TRBJ2-6; D perhaps matches TRBD1 (5 bases). The CDR3 here is CASSQAGIVLTF. The CDR3 coding sequence is TGCGCCAGCAGCCAAGCAGGGATAGTCCTGACTTTC.